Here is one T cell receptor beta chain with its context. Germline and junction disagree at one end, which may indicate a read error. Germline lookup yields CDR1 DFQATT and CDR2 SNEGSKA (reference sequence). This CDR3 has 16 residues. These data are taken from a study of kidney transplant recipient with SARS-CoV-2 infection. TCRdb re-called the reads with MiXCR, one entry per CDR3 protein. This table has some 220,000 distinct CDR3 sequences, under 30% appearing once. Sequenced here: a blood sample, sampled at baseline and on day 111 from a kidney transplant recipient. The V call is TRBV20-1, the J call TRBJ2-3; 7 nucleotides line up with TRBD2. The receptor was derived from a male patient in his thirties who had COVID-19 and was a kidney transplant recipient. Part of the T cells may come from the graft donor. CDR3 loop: CNARSPSGIPTDTQYF. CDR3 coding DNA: TGCAATGCTAGAAGCCCCAGCGGGATTCCCACAGATACGCAGTATTTT.